Listed here are 16 T cell receptor beta chains from one sample, sequenced in a study of cytomegalovirus exposure and HLA in healthy donors. The assay was immunoSEQ multiplex PCR, and TCRdb's table has in-frame clones only and misses some. The data contain 85,000 to 95,000 clones, about 96% of them seen just once; the ten biggest clones take up 0.78%. Sequences were obtained from PBMCs. The receptors come from a man aged 18 to 35 in good health and CMV-seronegative.

The chain joins TRBV19 to TRBJ1-1; 9 bases are shared with TRBD1. The CDR3 sequence is 15 residues long. V lost 1 base to trimming and J lost 6 bases; unmatched junction nucleotides: 6. Germline CDR1 is LNHDA and CDR2 is SQIVND (reference sequence). The CDR3 loop reads CASSIARQGVAEAFF. The CDR3 DNA sequence: TGTGCCAGTAGTATAGCGCGACAGGGGGTCGCTGAAGCTTTCTTT.

The V gene is TRBV6-1, the J gene TRBJ2-1; D is ambiguous. The CDR3 contains 14 residues. V lost 7 bases to trimming and J lost 10 bases, with 20 bases between them. Germline V gene lookup returns CDR1 MNHNS and CDR2 SASEGT. CDR3 coding DNA: TGTGCCAGCAACCATAACCCAATCGCGTCCGAGCAGTTCTTC. Its protein product is CASNHNPIASEQFF.

V and J are TRBV27 and TRBJ1-5; 9 bases are a match to TRBD1. The CDR3 sequence is 15 residues long. V lost 5 bases to trimming and J lost 0 bases; unmatched junction nucleotides: 2. Per germline, CDR1 MNHEY and CDR2 SMNVEV (reference sequence). This CDR3 reads CASSRQGDSNQPQHF. CDR3 DNA: TGTGCCAGCAGTCGACAGGGGGATAGCAATCAGCCCCAGCATTTT.

The V call is TRBV11-3, the J call TRBJ2-2, with TRBD2 matching over 8 bases. The CDR3 has 17 residues. Germline CDR1 is SGHNT and CDR2 is YENEEA. Trimming at V came to 6 bases and at J to 5 bases, leaving 14 bases not matched to a gene. CDR3 sequence reads: CASSRRGGRTVTGELFF. CDR3 DNA sequence: TGTGCCAGCAGTCGGCGGGGCGGGAGGACGGTAACCGGGGAGCTGTTTTTT.

V gene TRBV5-4 combines with J gene TRBJ2-5; D is unclear. The V end lost 4 bases, the J end lost 2 bases, and 3 bases lay between the germline ends. Germline assignment: CDR1 SGHNT and CDR2 YYREEE (reference sequence). CDR3 length equals 11 residues. CDR3 DNA sequence: TGTGCCAGCAGCCGGCAAGAGACCCAGTACTTC. It codes for CASSRQETQYF.

This rearrangement joins TRBV2 to TRBJ2-5; D is uncertain. Germline V gene sequence: CDR1 SNHLY, CDR2 FYNNEI. Deletions cut 8 bases from V and 3 bases from J, with 16 bases between. CDR3 size: 14 residues. The chain's CDR3 is CASRNTRFEETQYF. The DNA of the CDR3 is TGTGCCAGCCGGAACACCAGGTTCGAAGAGACCCAGTACTTC.

The chain is built from TRBV6-5 and TRBJ1-3, with 8 bases identical to TRBD1. Unmatched junction bases numbered 4, after V lost 0 bases and J lost 3 bases. CDR3 length: 16 residues. The germline gives CDR1 MNHEY, CDR2 SVGAGI. The DNA of the CDR3 is TGTGCCAGCAGTTACTCCTTAGGACAGGGTGGAAACACCATATATTTT. Its translation: CASSYSLGQGGNTIYF.

The chain joins TRBV15 to TRBJ2-5, with D perhaps matching TRBD2 (7 bases). Germline assignment: CDR1 LNHNV and CDR2 YYDKDF (reference sequence). This CDR3 has 14 residues. The ends were cut back, 1 base at V and 4 bases at J, with 10 bases in the middle. The CDR3 loop is CATSRGGGGETQYF. CDR3 DNA sequence: TGTGCCACCAGCAGAGGGGGAGGGGGAGAGACCCAGTACTTC.

The genes are TRBV6-5 and TRBJ2-2, with D perhaps matching TRBD2 (5 bases). Germline V gene data show CDR1 as MNHEY and CDR2 as SVGAGI. Trimming stripped 5 bases from V and 1 base from J, with 8 bases between. The length of the CDR3 is 14 residues. The CDR3 spells CASSLTMNTGELFF. The CDR3 DNA sequence: TGTGCCAGCAGTCTGACTATGAACACCGGGGAGCTGTTTTTT.

This chain uses TRBV6-5 with TRBJ2-1; 8 nucleotides align to TRBD2. The CDR3 runs 13 residues. Looked up from germline, CDR1 is MNHEY and CDR2 is SVGAGI. The ends lost 11 bases at V and 4 bases at J; junction bases unmatched: 7. The CDR3: CALGAGGYNEQFF. CDR3 DNA sequence: TGTGCCCTCGGGGCGGGAGGTTACAATGAGCAGTTCTTC.

A few counts support this clone. The genes are TRBV7-9 and TRBJ1-2, with 8 positions matching TRBD1. Losses at the gene ends were 5 bases for V and 13 bases for J; bases not matched to a gene: 12. The CDR3 has 13 residues. Germline assignment: CDR1 SEHNR and CDR2 FQNEAQ (reference sequence). Here the CDR3 DNA reads TGTGCCAGCAGCGTAATGGCACAGGGGGACTGCACCTTC. Its translation: CASSVMAQGDCTF.

The chain recombines TRBV6-1 with TRBJ1-1, with D perhaps matching TRBD1 (5 bases). This CDR3 is 13 amino acids long. V lost 2 bases and J 5 bases, leaving 9 bases between the germline ends. Germline V lookup: CDR1 MNHNS, CDR2 SASEGT. In nucleotides, the CDR3 is TGTGCCAGCAGTGAACGGGGGGTTACTGAAGCTTTCTTT. Amino acids: CASSERGVTEAFF.

The chain has TRBV6-4 and TRBJ1-5, with D possibly matching TRBD1 (5 bases). This CDR3 comprises 15 residues. Germline lookup yields CDR1 MRHNA and CDR2 SNTAGT. V lost 5 bases, J lost 2 bases, and 13 bases lay in between. CDR3 in amino acids: CASSPRQQCNQPQHF. The CDR3 DNA sequence: TGTGCCAGCAGTCCCAGACAGCAATGCAATCAGCCCCAGCATTTT.

The chain combines TRBV6-5 with TRBJ2-1, with 9 bases that match TRBD1. This CDR3 has 15 residues. CDR1 is MNHEY, CDR2 SVGAGI, per germline. V gave up 5 bases and J gave up 8 bases; unmatched junction bases: 10. DNA for the CDR3: TGTGCCAGCAGTACACAGGGGGCCTGGAGCGATGAGCAGTTCTTC. Its protein is CASSTQGAWSDEQFF.

The chain employs TRBV6-5 and TRBJ2-7, with D tentatively TRBD1 (5 bases). From germline, CDR1 is MNHEY and CDR2 SVGAGI. CDR3 size: 15 residues. Trimming removed 6 bases at V and 4 bases at J, with 19 bases between. The chain's CDR3 is CASRENYDSKYEQYF. The CDR3 nucleotides read TGTGCCAGCAGGGAAAACTATGACAGTAAATACGAGCAGTACTTC.

The chain combines TRBV5-4 with TRBJ2-2; a weak D match, TRBD1 (6 bases). Trimming pared 0 bases from V and 0 bases from J, leaving 6 bases between. CDR1 is SGHNT, CDR2 YYREEE, per germline (reference sequence). The CDR3 totals 15 residues. The CDR3 sequence is CASSLAGANTGELFF. CDR3 sequence (DNA): TGTGCCAGCAGCTTGGCAGGGGCGAACACCGGGGAGCTGTTTTTT.